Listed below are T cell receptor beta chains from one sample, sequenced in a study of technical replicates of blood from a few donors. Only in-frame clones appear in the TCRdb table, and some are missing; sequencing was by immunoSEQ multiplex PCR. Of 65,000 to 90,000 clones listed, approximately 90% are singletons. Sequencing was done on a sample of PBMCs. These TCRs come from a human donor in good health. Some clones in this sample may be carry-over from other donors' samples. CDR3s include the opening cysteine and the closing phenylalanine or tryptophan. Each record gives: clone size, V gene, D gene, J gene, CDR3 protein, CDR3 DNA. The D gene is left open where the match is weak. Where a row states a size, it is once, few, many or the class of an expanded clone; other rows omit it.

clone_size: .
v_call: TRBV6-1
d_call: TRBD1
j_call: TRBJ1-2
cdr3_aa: CASNLRQGGGYTF
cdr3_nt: TGTGCCAGCAATCTCAGACAGGGTGGTGGCTACACCTTC

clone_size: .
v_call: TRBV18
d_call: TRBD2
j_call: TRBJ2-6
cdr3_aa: CASPRGGSGANVLTF
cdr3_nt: TGTGCCAGTCCCCGCGGGGGCTCTGGGGCCAACGTCCTGACTTTC

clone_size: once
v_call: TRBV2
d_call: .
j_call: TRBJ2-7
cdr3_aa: CASSREGLYEQYF
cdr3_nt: TGTGCCAGCAGTCGGGAAGGCCTCTACGAGCAGTACTTC

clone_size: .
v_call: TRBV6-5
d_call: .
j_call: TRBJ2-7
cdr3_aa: CASRSGTLSIYEQYF
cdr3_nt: TGTGCCAGCAGATCCGGGACACTATCCATATACGAGCAGTACTTC

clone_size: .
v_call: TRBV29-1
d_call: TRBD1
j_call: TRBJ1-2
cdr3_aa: CSVAPSFGTGEGYTF
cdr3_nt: TGCAGCGTTGCCCCCTCTTTTGGGACAGGGGAGGGCTACACCTTC

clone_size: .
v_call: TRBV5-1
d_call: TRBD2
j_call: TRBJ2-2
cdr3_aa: CASSFLAGAAGELFF
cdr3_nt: TGCGCCAGCAGCTTCCTAGCGGGAGCCGCCGGGGAGCTGTTTTTT

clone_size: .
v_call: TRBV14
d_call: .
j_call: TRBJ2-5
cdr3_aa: CASSQWNRIAQETQYF
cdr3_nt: TGTGCCAGCAGCCAATGGAACAGGATAGCCCAAGAGACCCAGTACTTC

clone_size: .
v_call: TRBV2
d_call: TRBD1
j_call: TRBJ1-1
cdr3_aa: CASSTPGQGIFTEAFF
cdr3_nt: TGTGCCAGCAGTACTCCGGGACAGGGAATTTTCACTGAAGCTTTCTTT

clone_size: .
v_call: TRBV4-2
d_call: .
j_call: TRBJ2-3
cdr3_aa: CASSQDRRHTDTQYF
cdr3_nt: TGTGCCAGCAGCCAAGATCGGCGGCACACAGATACGCAGTATTTT

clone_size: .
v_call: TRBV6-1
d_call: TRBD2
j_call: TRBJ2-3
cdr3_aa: CASSGRLAGGSTDTQYF
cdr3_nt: TGTGCCAGCAGTGGAAGACTAGCGGGGGGTAGCACAGATACGCAGTATTTT

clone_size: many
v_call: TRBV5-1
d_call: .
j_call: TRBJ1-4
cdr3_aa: CASSSEGGANEKLFF
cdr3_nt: TGCGCCAGCAGCTCAGAGGGGGGGGCTAATGAAAAACTGTTTTTT

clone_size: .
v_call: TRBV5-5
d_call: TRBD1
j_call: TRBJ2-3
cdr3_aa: CASSRGQPSTDTQYF
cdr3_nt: TGTGCCAGCAGCCGGGGACAGCCTAGCACAGATACGCAGTATTTT

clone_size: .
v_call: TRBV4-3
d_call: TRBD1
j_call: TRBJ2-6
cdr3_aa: CASSPRDRGPLSGANVLTF
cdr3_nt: TGCGCCAGCAGCCCAAGGGACAGGGGGCCTTTGTCTGGGGCCAACGTCCTGACTTTC

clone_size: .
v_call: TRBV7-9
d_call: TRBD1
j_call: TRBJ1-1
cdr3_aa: CASSLGQGMTEAFF
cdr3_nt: TGTGCCAGCAGCCTGGGACAGGGGATGACTGAAGCTTTCTTT

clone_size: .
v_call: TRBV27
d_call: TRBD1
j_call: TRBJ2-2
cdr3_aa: CASSLSSQGAAGELFF
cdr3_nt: TGTGCCAGCAGTTTATCTAGTCAGGGGGCCGCCGGGGAGCTGTTTTTT

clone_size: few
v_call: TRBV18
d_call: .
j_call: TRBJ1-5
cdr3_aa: CASSPRRDNQPQHF
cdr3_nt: TGTGCCAGCTCACCTCGGAGGGACAATCAGCCCCAGCATTTT